The TCR beta chain under discussion was sequenced for a study of blood T cell repertoires in COVID-19. Turning to the study itself: Italy, Spain and the United States were the sources of the convalescent and acute COVID-19 samples. PBMCs, B-cell-depleted T cells, or T cells were the source of the cDNA or gDNA that made up the material.

This clone was counted a few times. Original analysis: Amplification from reference gene primers served as the basis for estimated nucleated cell counts. The method was immunoSEQ multiplex PCR; TCRdb's version includes in-frame clones alone and lacks a portion of them. V and J calls and clone size are copied from that table; D and trimming were computed from the DNA. The sample comprises about 36,000 clones, 60% to 85% of which are singletons, and roughly 2% rests with the top ten. V shed 6 bases and J shed 6 bases, with 13 bases lying between them. This CDR3 contains 13 residues. Sequenced sample: peripheral blood. The clonotype originates from a man aged 60-69 years with active COVID-19. The chain links TRBV12-3 or TRBV12-4 to TRBJ2-3; D remains ambiguous. CDR3 bases: TGTGCCAGCAGAGTGGCGGCTGGGGATACGCAGTATTTT. This gives the protein CASRVAAGDTQYF.